The subject of this entry is one TCR beta chain. The data derive from a study of blood T cell repertoires in COVID-19. The protocol was immunoSEQ multiplex PCR, while the TCRdb copy is restricted to in-frame clones and leaves out a portion. The data show about 220,000 clones, 80% seen once. Germline V gene lookup returns CDR1 SGHNT and CDR2 YYREEE (reference sequence). Trimming removed 0 bases at V and 10 bases at J, with 19 bases between. CDR3 length: 16 residues. Sample: peripheral blood. The chain employs TRBV5-4 and TRBJ1-4; D is possibly TRBD1 (6 bases). This sequence was found in a woman in her seventies with acute or convalescent COVID-19. CDR3 nucleotide sequence: TGTGCCAGCAGCTTGGCCGGGGGGGCAGGGGAAGGAAAACTGTTTTTT. This translates into CASSLAGGAGEGKLFF. The whole variable domain, remainder taken from reference TRBV5-4 and TRBJ1-4, is ETGVTQSPTHLIKTRGQQVTLRCSSQSGHNTVSWYQQALGQGPQFIFQYYREEENGRGNFPPRFSGLQFPNYSSELNVNALELDDSALYLCASSLAGGAGEGKLFFGSGTQLSVL.